The 23 T cell receptor beta chains below were found in one sample sequenced in a study of blood T cell repertoires in COVID-19. Using immunoSEQ multiplex PCR, the repertoire was profiled, and TCRdb retains in-frame clones only, with some absent. The sample holds 200,000 to 300,000 clones, roughly 81% seen once. Sequencing input: peripheral blood. Every receptor here comes from a woman older than 75 with COVID-19, enrolled during active disease.

V gene TRBV11-3 combines with J gene TRBJ2-2, with 7 nucleotides matching TRBD2. J lost 6 bases, V lost 0 bases, and 4 bases had no gene match. The CDR3 loop spans 15 amino acids. Looked up from germline, CDR1 is SGHNT and CDR2 is YENEEA. Here the CDR3 reads CASSLDSRGSGELFF. CDR3 nucleotides: TGTGCCAGCAGCTTAGACTCGCGGGGGTCCGGGGAGCTGTTTTTT.

The rearrangement uses TRBV7-9 and TRBJ1-4; D is possibly TRBD1 (5 bases). V lost 5 bases and J 0 bases, leaving 10 bases between the germline ends. The germline gives CDR1 SEHNR, CDR2 FQNEAQ (reference sequence). There are 15 residues in the CDR3. CDR3 bases: TGTGCCAGCAGCACAGGCTTTGCAACTAATGAAAAACTGTTTTTT. This sequence encodes CASSTGFATNEKLFF.

With regard to this clone: This CDR3 is also generated by other DNA sequences in the sample. The chain couples TRBV6-5 to TRBJ1-5; D perhaps matches TRBD1 (6 bases). The CDR3 runs 14 residues. CDR1 is MNHEY and CDR2 is SVGAGI in the germline V gene. V was shortened by 2 bases and J by 7 bases, with 12 bases between the two germline ends. Written as DNA, the CDR3 is TGTGCCAGCAGTTACACGGGGCAGGGGCAGCCCCAGCATTTT. It is translated as CASSYTGQGQPQHF.

The chain links TRBV28 to TRBJ1-2; 9 bases are a match to TRBD1. Germline V lookup: CDR1 MDHEN, CDR2 SYDVKM. This CDR3 region has 16 residues. Trimming removed 5 bases from V and 4 bases from J; junction bases left unmatched: 11. The CDR3 DNA reads TGTGCCAGCAGTGGACAGGGGAAGGGAAGTTCCTATGGCTACACCTTC. Protein sequence: CASSGQGKGSSYGYTF.

The rearrangement links TRBV28 to TRBJ1-4, with TRBD1 as a possible D gene (5 bases). Germline assignment: CDR1 MDHEN and CDR2 SYDVKM. The CDR3 spans 13 residues. Trimming shortened V by 4 bases and J by 10 bases, and 13 bases separated the two germline ends. The CDR3 region has the DNA TGTGCCAGCAGTTCCCCAGGGAGGACAAAACTGTTTTTT. It is translated as CASSSPGRTKLFF.

This sequence joins TRBV7-9 and TRBJ2-7; 9 positions agree with TRBD1. The V segment lost 4 bases and the J segment 5 bases; nucleotides outside the gene matches: 12. Germline-derived CDR1 and CDR2 are SEHNR and FQNEAQ (reference sequence). The CDR3 runs 16 residues. In nucleotides, the CDR3 is TGTGCCAGCAGCTCCTCAAGGGGACAGGGTAGGAACGAGCAGTACTTC. It encodes CASSSSRGQGRNEQYF.

V gene TRBV10-3 combines with J gene TRBJ2-3; TRBD1 is a possible D gene (6 bases). The germline V gene has CDR1 ENHRY and CDR2 SYGVKD. V was clipped by 3 bases and J by 3 bases, with 13 bases between them. This CDR3 has 15 amino acids. CDR3 DNA sequence: TGTGCCATCAGTGATTCGGGGCAGGGGACAGATACGCAGTATTTT. Translated: CAISDSGQGTDTQYF.

Comment on this clone: At the DNA level, this CDR3 is encoded by other sequences in the same sample as well. The V call is TRBV11-2, the J call TRBJ2-7; 10 nucleotides align to TRBD2. The CDR3 is made up of 15 amino acids. J lost 5 bases, V lost 0 bases, and 4 bases had no gene match. Germline V gene sequence: CDR1 SGHAT, CDR2 FQNNGV. CDR3: CASSLEAGGPNEQYF. Written as DNA, the CDR3 is TGTGCCAGCAGCTTAGAAGCGGGAGGGCCCAACGAGCAGTACTTC.

This clone was observed a few times. V and J are TRBV7-2 and TRBJ2-1, with 10 bases matching TRBD2. Germline assignment: CDR1 SGHTA and CDR2 FQGNSA. V gave up 7 bases and J gave up 10 bases; unmatched junction bases: 16. The CDR3 contains 16 residues. The CDR3 spells CASTERPSGSGGEQFF. Written as DNA, the CDR3 is TGTGCCAGCACCGAAAGGCCTAGCGGGAGTGGGGGCGAGCAGTTCTTC.

This clone appeared a few times. This sequence joins TRBV9 and TRBJ1-2; 8 bases line up with TRBD1. CDR3 length: 14 residues. V gave up 1 base and J gave up 7 bases; unmatched junction bases: 6. CDR1 and CDR2 from the germline V gene are SGDLS and YYNGEE. DNA for the CDR3: TGTGCCAGCAGCGTATCGGACAGGGCGTCTGGCTACACCTTC. It translates to CASSVSDRASGYTF.

The chain joins TRBV19 to TRBJ2-6, with D possibly TRBD1 on 5 matching bases. This CDR3 contains 14 residues. V lost 9 bases and J lost 1, with 10 bases in between. Looked up from germline, CDR1 is LNHDA and CDR2 is SQIVND (reference sequence). The CDR3 DNA reads TGTGCCAGCAGGGATGGGTCTGGGGCCAACGTCCTGACTTTC. Translating it yields CASRDGSGANVLTF.

Regarding this clone: One junction end does not reproduce the germline sequence, and a read error may be involved. The chain is built from TRBV28 and TRBJ1-1, with 7 bases identical to TRBD1. Germline-derived CDR1 and CDR2 are MDHEN and SYDVKM. This CDR3 is 14 amino acids long. For the CDR3, the DNA is TGTACCAGCGAGAGGGACAGAGTCAACACTGAAGCTTTCTTT. It yields the protein CTSERDRVNTEAFF. The variable domain in full, completed from reference TRBV28 and TRBJ1-1, reads DVKVTQSSRYLVKRTGEKVFLECVQDMDHENMFWYRQDPGLGLRLIYFSYDVKMKEKGDIPEGYSVSREKKERFSLILESASTNQTSMYLCTSERDRVNTEAFFGQGTRLTVV.

The chain has TRBV5-1 and TRBJ2-1; tentative D call: TRBD1 (5 bases). The CDR3 runs to 16 residues. V was pared by 1 base and J by 4 bases, with 15 bases between. Germline assignment: CDR1 SGHRS and CDR2 YFSETQ. The CDR3 reads CASSLRQQGAYNEQFF. The CDR3 DNA sequence: TGCGCCAGCAGCTTGAGGCAGCAAGGGGCATACAATGAGCAGTTCTTC.

The rearrangement joins TRBV5-1 to TRBJ1-2, with a possible D match to TRBD1 (5 bases). V lost 4 bases to trimming and J lost 0 bases, with 13 bases between them. The CDR3 runs to 15 residues. Per the germline V gene, CDR1 is SGHRS and CDR2 is YFSETQ. CDR3 amino acids: CASSEGTLANYGYTF. CDR3 nucleotide sequence: TGCGCCAGCAGCGAAGGGACTCTTGCTAACTATGGCTACACCTTC. Variable domain in full (rest from reference TRBV5-1 and TRBJ1-2): KAGVTQTPRYLIKTRGQQVTLSCSPISGHRSVSWYQQTPGQGLQFLFEYFSETQRNKGNFPGRFSGRQFSNSRSEMNVSTLELGDSALYLCASSEGTLANYGYTFGSGTRLTVV.

V is TRBV10-2 and J is TRBJ2-2; D is unresolved. Germline CDR1 WSHSY, CDR2 SAAADI. V was trimmed by 7 bases and J by 1 base, leaving 10 bases between them. This CDR3 region has 14 residues. CDR3 DNA: TGCGCCAGCACATTGCGGAAGAACACCGGGGAGCTGTTTTTT. This sequence encodes CASTLRKNTGELFF.

This clone occurred once. The gene calls are TRBV30 and TRBJ1-1, with 7 positions matching TRBD1. Per the germline V gene, CDR1 is GTSNPN and CDR2 is SVGIG (reference sequence). The CDR3 length is 14 residues. The V segment lost 0 bases and the J segment 1 base; nucleotides outside the gene matches: 2. CDR3 bases: TGTGCCTGGAGTGTCAGGACAGGGAACACTGAAGCTTTCTTT. This codes for CAWSVRTGNTEAFF.

V usage is TRBV5-8 and J usage is TRBJ1-6; tentative D call: TRBD1 (5 bases). This CDR3 has 16 residues. CDR1 and CDR2 (germline): SGHTS, YDEGEE. With 5 bases removed from V and 3 bases from J, the gap between germline ends came to 15 bases. CDR3 DNA: TGTGCCAGCAGGAAGGGGCAGGCCCTCTATAATTCACCCCTCCACTTT. This gives the protein CASRKGQALYNSPLHF.

The CDR3 DNA follows: TGTGCCAGCAGCGTAGGGGAAGGGGGCAATCAGCCCCAGCATTTT. It translates to CASSVGEGGNQPQHF. The V gene is TRBV9, the J gene TRBJ1-5; D might be TRBD1 (5 bases). CDR3 size: 15 residues. V lost 0 bases to trimming and J lost 2 bases, with 9 bases between them. CDR1 is SGDLS, CDR2 YYNGEE, per germline.

On this clone itself: The junction and the germline gene differ at one end; a read error may be behind it. The same CDR3 also results from other DNA sequences found in this sample. The chain has TRBV7-2 and TRBJ2-7, with TRBD1 identical over 9 bases. Germline V CDR1 and CDR2: SGHTA, FQGNSA. The CDR3 consists of 15 residues. DNA for the CDR3: TGTGCCAGCAGCTTAAGGGACAGGGTTCCCTATGAGCAGTACTTC. Protein product: CASSLRDRVPYEQYF.

CDR3 region: CASSLEGASTEAFF. In DNA, the CDR3 is TGCGCCAGCAGCTTGGAGGGGGCCAGCACTGAAGCTTTCTTT. The chain has TRBV5-1 and TRBJ1-1, with 7 bases aligning to TRBD1. V trimming: 0 bases; J trimming: 4 bases; junction bases outside the gene matches: 3. Germline V gene lookup returns CDR1 SGHRS and CDR2 YFSETQ. CDR3 length equals 14 residues.

This chain joins TRBV18 and TRBJ2-3; D is unresolved. V was clipped by 2 bases and J by 4 bases, with 7 bases between them. Germline lookup yields CDR1 KGHSH and CDR2 LQKENI. This CDR3 is 13 amino acids long. CDR3 sequence: CASSPSLADTQYF. DNA for the CDR3: TGTGCCAGCTCACCATCCCTAGCAGATACGCAGTATTTT.

The chain employs TRBV2 and TRBJ1-2, with D perhaps matching TRBD1 (5 bases). The CDR3 loop spans 12 amino acids. Trimming shortened V by 2 bases and J by 5 bases, and 6 bases separated the two germline ends. Per germline, CDR1 SNHLY and CDR2 FYNNEI. The CDR3 DNA is TGTGCCAGCAGTGAACAGGGTTATGGCTACACCTTC. This codes for CASSEQGYGYTF.

This clone was seen only once. V gene TRBV24-1 combines with J gene TRBJ2-7; the D gene is possibly TRBD1 (6 bases). This CDR3 spans 16 amino acids. V was pared by 4 bases and J by 3 bases, with 18 bases between. Germline loops: CDR1 KGHDR, CDR2 SFDVKD. CDR3 region: CATSDPDSNGDYEQYF. DNA for the CDR3: TGTGCCACCAGTGACCCGGACAGCAATGGCGACTACGAGCAGTACTTC.